Below are 18 T cell receptor beta chains sequenced from a single sample in a study of identifying expanded T cells in peripheral blood. Here immunoSEQ multiplex PCR was the method, and the copy in TCRdb shows in-frame clones only, minus some. The sample has approximately 75,000 clones, under 90% seen once. Specimen: blood. The receptors shown here come from a person between 18 and 75 years old in good health.

The V gene is TRBV4-1, the J gene TRBJ1-2; weak D call: TRBD1 (5 bases). V lost 1 base to trimming and J lost 4 bases, with 13 bases between them. The CDR3 is 15 residues long. The germline gives CDR1 MGHRA, CDR2 YSYEKL. The DNA of the CDR3 is TGCGCCAGCAGCCAAGCGATCGGGACCGTCTATGGCTACACCTTC. Translated: CASSQAIGTVYGYTF.

The chain has TRBV30 and TRBJ1-2; TRBD1 matches 9 bases. V gave up 2 bases and J gave up 8 bases; unmatched junction bases: 12. The CDR3 covers 15 residues. Germline V gives CDR1 GTSNPN, CDR2 SVGIG (reference sequence). The CDR3 is CAWSRDRASSRGYTF. For the CDR3, the DNA is TGTGCCTGGAGTCGGGACAGGGCCAGCTCACGGGGCTACACCTTC.

The chain joins TRBV29-1 to TRBJ2-7; D perhaps matches TRBD2 (6 bases). Trimming shortened V by 5 bases and J by 3 bases, and 14 bases separated the two germline ends. Germline V gene data show CDR1 as SQVTM and CDR2 as ANQGSEA. The CDR3 spans 13 residues. The CDR3 DNA follows: TGCAGCGTTCTAACGGGGGTGTTCTACGAGCAGTACTTC. It specifies CSVLTGVFYEQYF.

This rearrangement joins TRBV7-2 to TRBJ1-4; the match to TRBD1 covers 7 bases. The junction had 9 bases not matched to a gene; V was cut back by 3 bases and J by 8 bases. The germline V gene has CDR1 SGHTA and CDR2 FQGNSA. This CDR3 contains 15 residues. The CDR3 here is CASSFDRALGEKLFF. The CDR3 region has the DNA TGTGCCAGCAGCTTCGACAGGGCGCTAGGGGAAAAACTGTTTTTT.

V gene TRBV9 combines with J gene TRBJ1-2, with D possibly TRBD1 on 6 matching bases. Germline assignment: CDR1 SGDLS and CDR2 YYNGEE. Trimming pared 4 bases from V and 2 bases from J, leaving 15 bases between. The length of the CDR3 is 15 residues. The CDR3 region is CASSPETGLNYGYTF. Here the CDR3 DNA reads TGTGCCAGCAGCCCAGAGACAGGACTAAACTATGGCTACACCTTC.

The chain employs TRBV9 and TRBJ2-5; D is unresolved. The V end lost 0 bases, the J end lost 5 bases, and 17 bases lay between the germline ends. CDR1 is SGDLS and CDR2 is YYNGEE in the germline V gene. CDR3 length: 16 amino acids. This chain's CDR3 is CASSVDGGLTGETQYF. CDR3 nucleotides: TGTGCCAGCAGCGTAGATGGTGGGCTAACCGGGGAGACCCAGTACTTC. The variable domain in full, completed from reference TRBV9 and TRBJ2-5, reads DSGVTQTPKHLITATGQRVTLRCSPRSGDLSVYWYQQSLDQGLQFLIQYYNGEERAKGNILERFSAQQFPDLHSELNLSSLELGDSALYFCASSVDGGLTGETQYFGPGTRLLVL.

The chain is built from TRBV7-2 and TRBJ2-1, with 11 bases matching TRBD2. CDR3 size: 13 residues. Looked up from germline, CDR1 is SGHTA and CDR2 is FQGNSA. V shed 6 bases and J 7 bases; nucleotides not matched to a gene: 2. The CDR3 nucleotides are TGTGCCAGCAGTACTAGCGGGGGAAATGAGCAGTTCTTC. Translated: CASSTSGGNEQFF. The full variable domain, completed using reference TRBV7-2 and TRBJ2-1, is GAGVSQSPSNKVTEKGKDVELRCDPISGHTALYWYRQSLGQGLEFLIYFQGNSAPDKSGLPSDRFSAERTGGSVSTLTIQRTQQEDSAVYLCASSTSGGNEQFFGPGTRLTVL.

CDR3 in amino acids: CASTGGGTDTQYF. CDR3 nucleotide sequence: TGTGCCAGCACTGGGGGAGGCACAGATACGCAGTATTTT. The rearrangement uses TRBV28 and TRBJ2-3; D tentatively reads TRBD1 or TRBD2 (5 bases each). Germline assignment: CDR1 MDHEN and CDR2 SYDVKM. The V gene lost 7 bases and the J gene lost 1 base, with 9 bases spanning the gap. The CDR3 totals 13 residues.

V gene TRBV27 combines with J gene TRBJ2-5, with 11 positions matching TRBD2. Germline trimming cut 0 bases from V and 2 bases from J; bases unmatched to any gene: 5. The CDR3 length is 17 residues. From germline, CDR1 is MNHEY and CDR2 SMNVEV (reference sequence). The CDR3 region is CASSLSGPSGGQETQYF. The CDR3 DNA sequence: TGTGCCAGCAGTTTATCGGGACCTAGCGGGGGGCAAGAGACCCAGTACTTC.

The chain recombines TRBV27 with TRBJ1-2; 8 bases are a match to TRBD1. The V gene end was trimmed by 6 bases and the J gene end by 6 bases; junction bases not matched to a gene: 9. CDR3 length: 14 residues. Looked up from germline, CDR1 is MNHEY and CDR2 is SMNVEV (reference sequence). CDR3 DNA: TGTGCCAGCAGACCTGGACAGGGAATGAATGGCTACACCTTC. As protein: CASRPGQGMNGYTF.

This clone was detected only once. V gene TRBV5-4 combines with J gene TRBJ2-1; 9 bases match TRBD1. The CDR3 extends over 18 amino acids. V shed 4 bases, J shed 0 bases, and the junction held 11 bases outside the gene matches. CDR1 SGHNT and CDR2 YYREEE come from the germline V gene (reference sequence). The CDR3 here is CASSLIPTGGYSYNEQFF. In nucleotides, the CDR3 is TGTGCCAGCAGCCTAATCCCTACAGGGGGCTACTCCTACAATGAGCAGTTCTTC. The whole variable domain, filled in from reference TRBV5-4 and TRBJ2-1, reads ETGVTQSPTHLIKTRGQQVTLRCSSQSGHNTVSWYQQALGQGPQFIFQYYREEENGRGNFPPRFSGLQFPNYSSELNVNALELDDSALYLCASSLIPTGGYSYNEQFFGPGTRLTVL.

The CDR3 reads CASRQDRATDTQYF. DNA of the CDR3: TGTGCCTCCCGGCAGGACAGGGCCACAGATACGCAGTATTTT. V is TRBV19 and J is TRBJ2-3, with 8 bases lining up with TRBD1. This CDR3 contains 14 residues. Looked up from germline, CDR1 is LNHDA and CDR2 is SQIVND (reference sequence). Trimming took 11 bases from V and 2 from J; bases not matched to a gene: 9.

The CDR3 nucleotides are TGTGCCAGCAGTTACTCGTGGCAGGGGGGTTCACCCCTCCACTTT. Translated: CASSYSWQGGSPLHF. This chain uses TRBV6-5 with TRBJ1-6, with TRBD1 matching over 7 bases. The CDR3 has 15 amino acids. From germline, CDR1 is MNHEY and CDR2 SVGAGI. Unmatched junction bases numbered 5, after V lost 0 bases and J lost 9 bases.

J is TRBJ1-5 and V is TRBV2; D possibly corresponds to TRBD1 (6 bases). V dropped 3 bases and J dropped 4 bases, with 16 bases sitting between them. The V gene's germline CDR1 is SNHLY and CDR2 FYNNEI. CDR3 length: 16 residues. In DNA, the CDR3 is TGTGCCAGCAGTGATCCAGGAGGGGGTGCTAATCAGCCCCAGCATTTT. Translated: CASSDPGGGANQPQHF.

The gene calls are TRBV6-5 and TRBJ2-2; the match to TRBD1 covers 9 bases. CDR3 length: 15 amino acids. The germline V gene encodes CDR1 MNHEY and CDR2 SVGAGI. With V trimmed by 4 bases and J by 6 bases, 6 bases remained unmatched. Written as DNA, the CDR3 is TGTGCCAGCAGTTGGGACAGGGAAGGGGCCGGGGAGCTGTTTTTT. Amino acids: CASSWDREGAGELFF.

Here the CDR3 DNA reads TGTGCCAGCAGTTTACTCTCCGCAGGGGTTTACGAGCAGTACTTC. It codes for CASSLLSAGVYEQYF. The rearrangement uses TRBV28 and TRBJ2-7, with a tentative D call TRBD1 (6 bases). The CDR3 length is 15 residues. The V gene lost 2 bases and the J gene lost 4 bases, with 15 bases spanning the gap. The germline CDR1 and CDR2 sequences are MDHEN and SYDVKM.

The rearrangement joins TRBV9 to TRBJ2-7; no clear D. CDR3 length: 14 amino acids. CDR1 and CDR2 from the germline V gene are SGDLS and YYNGEE. V lost 0 bases, J lost 0 bases, and 7 bases lay in between. CDR3 sequence (DNA): TGTGCCAGCAGCGTAGACCTGGGCTCCTACGAGCAGTACTTC. Its protein product is CASSVDLGSYEQYF.

This chain connects TRBV7-8 to TRBJ2-5, with 12 bases identical to TRBD2. Germline values: CDR1 SGHVS, CDR2 FQNEAQ. This CDR3 contains 15 residues. The V segment lost 5 bases and the J segment 5 bases; nucleotides outside the gene matches: 6. CDR3 bases: TGTGCCAGCAGCACCCGTCTAGCGGGAGGGGAGACCCAGTACTTC. It specifies CASSTRLAGGETQYF. The entire variable domain, with the rest obtained from reference TRBV7-8 and TRBJ2-5, is as follows: GAGVSQSPRYKVAKRGQDVALRCDPISGHVSLFWYQQALGQGPEFLTYFQNEAQLDKSGLPSDRFFAERPEGSVSTLKIQRTQQEDSAVYLCASSTRLAGGETQYFGPGTRLLVL.